This T cell receptor (beta chain) came from a study of CD8+ T cells in alopecia areata. On the study more broadly: Tofacitinib ran 6 to 18 months, followed by 6 months off drug.

Samples from alopecia areata patients were lesional scalp punch biopsies and peripheral blood. This clone was counted a few times. Its antigen remains unknown. The CDR3 covers 14 residues. Germline CDR1 SEHNR, CDR2 FQNEAQ (reference sequence). Trimming removed 0 bases at V and 0 bases at J, with 4 bases between. Whole-study findings and limits: The study found higher clonality in lesional than normal scalp, especially in alopecia totalis/universalis.

Following extraction, RNA underwent reverse transcription to cDNA, which served as the sequencing template. Measured with immunoSEQ multiplex PCR; TCRdb has only the in-frame clones, and not every one. There are some 150,000 clones in the sample; about 60% occur only once, and 5% to 7% lies in the top ten. This clonotype was obtained from a human donor with alopecia areata. This chain uses TRBV7-9 with TRBJ2-3, with unresolved D. The starting material was CD4+ T cells sorted from blood, obtained at week 0. The CDR3 nucleotides are TGTGCCAGCAGCTTAGCTGCGAGCACAGATACGCAGTATTTT. Protein: CASSLAASTDTQYF.